This record covers a single T cell receptor (beta chain). Its matching antigen is unknown. The PCR employed 60 Vbeta primers together with 13 Jbeta primers. Only in-frame clones appear in the TCRdb table, and some are missing; sequencing was by immunoSEQ multiplex PCR. The table records 90,000 to 150,000 clones, 55% to 65% of them present only once. The data are from a study of cytomegalovirus exposure and HLA in healthy donors. Findings of the study overall: Apparent HLA restriction characterized most CMV-associated TCR beta chains in a later analysis. Most of the TCR beta V segments (in an earlier analysis) were productive either about 87% or about 30% of the time.

The sequencing input was PBMCs. This sequence was found in a man in his forties or fifties in good health and CMV-seropositive.

CDR3 in amino acids: CASSQGNYGGSTDTQYF. The DNA of the CDR3 is TGTGCCAGCAGCCAAGGAAACTACGGCGGGAGCACAGATACGCAGTATTTT. This chain connects TRBV14 to TRBJ2-3; D is possibly TRBD2 (5 bases). CDR1 is SGHDN, CDR2 FVKESK, per germline. V lost 1 base and J lost 0, with 14 bases in between. This CDR3 has 17 residues.